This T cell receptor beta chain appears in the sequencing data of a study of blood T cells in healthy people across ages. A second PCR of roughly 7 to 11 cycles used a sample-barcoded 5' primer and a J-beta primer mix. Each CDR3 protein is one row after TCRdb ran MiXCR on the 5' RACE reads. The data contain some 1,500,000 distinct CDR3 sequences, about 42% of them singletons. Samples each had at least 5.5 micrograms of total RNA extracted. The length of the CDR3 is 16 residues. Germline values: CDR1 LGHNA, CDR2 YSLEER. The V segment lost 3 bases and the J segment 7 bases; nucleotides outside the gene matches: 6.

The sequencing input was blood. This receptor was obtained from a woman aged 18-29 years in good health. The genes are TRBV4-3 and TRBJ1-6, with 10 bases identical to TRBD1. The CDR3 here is CASSHGEGQGNSPLHF. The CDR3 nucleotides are TGCGCCAGCAGCCACGGCGAGGGACAGGGGAATTCACCCCTCCACTTT.